This TCR beta chain comes out of a study of T cell clones after liver transplantation. Across the study: TCRbeta sequencing after a pre-transplant mixed lymphocyte reaction identified graft-donor-reactive clones, later tracked in post-transplant blood.

This clone was seen once. The data were produced by immunoSEQ multiplex PCR, yet TCRdb's version contains in-frame clones alone and is incomplete. The sample includes about 24,000 clones, approximately 68% of them seen just once. The sequencing here drew on CD4+ T cells from blood, taken before liver transplant. The clonotype was recovered from a human donor who received a liver transplant.

The CDR3 reads CASSLGVFGEAFF. CDR3 DNA: TGTGCCAGCAGCTTGGGGGTTTTCGGTGAAGCTTTCTTT. J is TRBJ1-1 and V is TRBV28; tentatively, D is TRBD1 (5 bases). V was shortened by 6 bases and J by 7 bases, with 15 bases between the two germline ends. In germline, CDR1 is MDHEN, CDR2 SYDVKM. The CDR3 is 13 amino acids.